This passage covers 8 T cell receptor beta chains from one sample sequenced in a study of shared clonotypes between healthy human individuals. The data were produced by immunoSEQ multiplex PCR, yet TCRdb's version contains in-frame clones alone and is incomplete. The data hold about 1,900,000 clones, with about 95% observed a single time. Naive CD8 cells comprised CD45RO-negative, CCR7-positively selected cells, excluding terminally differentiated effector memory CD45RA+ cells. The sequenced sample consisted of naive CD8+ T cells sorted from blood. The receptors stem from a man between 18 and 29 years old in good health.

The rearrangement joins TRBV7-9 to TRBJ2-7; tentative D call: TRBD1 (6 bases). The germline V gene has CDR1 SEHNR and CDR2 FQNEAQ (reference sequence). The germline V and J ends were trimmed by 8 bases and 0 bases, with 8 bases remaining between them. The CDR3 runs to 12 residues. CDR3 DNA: TGTGCCAGCGGGGACAACTCCTACGAGCAGTACTTC. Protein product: CASGDNSYEQYF.

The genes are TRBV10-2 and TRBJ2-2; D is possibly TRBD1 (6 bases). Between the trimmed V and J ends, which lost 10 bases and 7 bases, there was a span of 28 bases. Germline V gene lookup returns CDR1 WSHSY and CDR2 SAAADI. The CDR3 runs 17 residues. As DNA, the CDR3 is TGCGCCACCACCTGGGGGCCAGGCCCCAGGGGTATCGGGGAGCTGTTTTTT. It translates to CATTWGPGPRGIGELFF.

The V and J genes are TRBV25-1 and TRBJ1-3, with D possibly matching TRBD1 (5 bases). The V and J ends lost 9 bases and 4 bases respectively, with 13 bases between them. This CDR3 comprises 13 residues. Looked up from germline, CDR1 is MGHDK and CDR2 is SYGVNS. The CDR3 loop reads CASGRGSGNTIYF. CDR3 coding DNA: TGTGCCAGTGGGAGGGGAAGCGGAAACACCATATATTTT. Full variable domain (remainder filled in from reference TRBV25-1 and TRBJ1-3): EADIYQTPRYLVIGTGKKITLECSQTMGHDKMYWYQQDPGMELHLIHYSYGVNSTEKGDLSSESTVSRIRTEHFPLTLESARPSHTSQYLCASGRGSGNTIYFGEGSWLTVV.

The CDR3 reads CASSLVAGGVYEQYF. CDR3 sequence (DNA): TGCGCCAGCAGCTTGGTGGCAGGGGGGGTCTACGAGCAGTACTTC. The V gene is TRBV5-1, the J gene TRBJ2-7; D assignment may be TRBD1 or TRBD2 (7 bases each). CDR3 length: 15 residues. Germline V CDR1 and CDR2: SGHRS, YFSETQ. Between the trimmed V and J ends, which lost 0 bases and 3 bases, there was a span of 13 bases.

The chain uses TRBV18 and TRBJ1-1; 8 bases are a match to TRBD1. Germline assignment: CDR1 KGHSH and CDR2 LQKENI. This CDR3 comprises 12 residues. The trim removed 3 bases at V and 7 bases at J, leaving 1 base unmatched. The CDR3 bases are TGTGCCAGCTCACCGGACAGGGTTGAAGCTTTCTTT. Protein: CASSPDRVEAFF. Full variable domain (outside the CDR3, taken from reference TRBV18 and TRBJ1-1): NAGVMQNPRHLVRRRGQEARLRCSPMKGHSHVYWYRQLPEEGLKFMVYLQKENIIDESGMPKERFSAEFPKEGPSILRIQQVVRGDSAAYFCASSPDRVEAFFGQGTRLTVV.

CDR3 in DNA: TGTGCCAGCAGCGCGCCGACCAGTGTGGATACGCAGTATTTT. Its protein is CASSAPTSVDTQYF. The rearrangement joins TRBV9 to TRBJ2-3; D is unresolved. Germline CDR1 is SGDLS and CDR2 is YYNGEE. The CDR3 is 14 amino acids. Trimming pared 3 bases from V and 6 bases from J, leaving 14 bases between.

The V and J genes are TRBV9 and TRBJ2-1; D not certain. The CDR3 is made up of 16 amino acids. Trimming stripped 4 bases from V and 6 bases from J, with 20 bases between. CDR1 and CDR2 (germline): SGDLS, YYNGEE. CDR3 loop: CASSQNDSPGFNEQFF. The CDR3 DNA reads TGTGCCAGCAGCCAAAACGACTCCCCCGGATTCAATGAGCAGTTCTTC.

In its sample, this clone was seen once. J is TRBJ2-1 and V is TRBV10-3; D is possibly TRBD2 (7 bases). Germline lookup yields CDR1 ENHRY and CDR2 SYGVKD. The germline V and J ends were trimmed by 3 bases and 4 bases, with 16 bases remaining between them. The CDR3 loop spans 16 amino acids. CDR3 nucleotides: TGTGCCATCAGTGACCGGAGGGGGGGCGTGTACAATGAGCAGTTCTTC. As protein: CAISDRRGGVYNEQFF.